The 24 T cell receptor beta chains below all came from one sample that was sequenced in a study of shared clonotypes between healthy human individuals. TCRdb's table, derived via immunoSEQ multiplex PCR, lists solely in-frame clones and lacks some. This table has about 750,000 clones, 80% to 95% appearing once. Naive-designated CD8 cells lacked CD45RO, were positively enriched for CCR7, and omitted terminally differentiated effector memory CD45RA+ cells. Material: naive CD8+ T cells sorted from blood. Receptor source: a man younger than 40 in good health.

The chain links TRBV19 to TRBJ2-7; 9 bases map to TRBD2. The CDR3 extends over 15 amino acids. The ends lost 4 bases at V and 4 bases at J; junction bases unmatched: 8. Per the germline V gene, CDR1 is LNHDA and CDR2 is SQIVND (reference sequence). The CDR3 region is CASSTRLAETYEQYF. CDR3 coding DNA: TGTGCCAGTAGTACCAGACTAGCGGAGACTTACGAGCAGTACTTC.

V gene TRBV11-2 combines with J gene TRBJ2-2; TRBD1 matches at 10 bases. Germline loops: CDR1 SGHAT, CDR2 FQNNGV. The CDR3 consists of 16 residues. V lost 3 bases, J lost 6 bases, and 7 bases stayed unmatched. CDR3 region: CASSFPGQGTAGELFF. Written as DNA, the CDR3 is TGTGCCAGCAGCTTTCCGGGACAGGGGACTGCCGGGGAGCTGTTTTTT.

The gene calls are TRBV15 and TRBJ2-4; D possibly corresponds to TRBD2 (6 bases). Germline lookup yields CDR1 LNHNV and CDR2 YYDKDF (reference sequence). Trimming took off 9 bases at V and 4 bases at J, with 13 bases between the two ends. This CDR3 is built from 13 residues. CDR3 bases: TGTGCCACAGGGGTGGGGAGGAAAAACATTCAGTACTTC. As protein: CATGVGRKNIQYF.

The rearrangement uses TRBV6-5 and TRBJ1-5; TRBD1 might be the D (5 bases). The CDR3 runs to 13 residues. The V gene lost 6 bases and the J gene lost 3 bases, with 9 bases spanning the gap. Per germline, CDR1 MNHEY and CDR2 SVGAGI. CDR3 sequence (DNA): TGTGCCAGCAGCGACAGCGTCAATCAGCCCCAGCATTTT. Translation: CASSDSVNQPQHF.

This chain joins TRBV13 and TRBJ2-3, with D hard to call. This CDR3 comprises 15 residues. The germline V and J ends were trimmed by 5 bases and 3 bases, with 15 bases remaining between them. Germline V gene lookup returns CDR1 PRHDT and CDR2 FYEKMQ (reference sequence). Here the CDR3 reads CASSPLWVCTDTQYF. In DNA, the CDR3 is TGTGCCAGCAGCCCCCTATGGGTGTGTACAGATACGCAGTATTTT.

Here the CDR3 reads CASSFKGDYEQYF. As DNA, the CDR3 is TGTGCCAGCAGCTTCAAGGGTGATTACGAGCAGTACTTC. The rearrangement links TRBV7-9 to TRBJ2-7, with D unclear. The ends were cut back, 3 bases at V and 4 bases at J, with 10 bases in the middle. The CDR3 is made up of 13 amino acids. Germline loops: CDR1 SEHNR, CDR2 FQNEAQ (reference sequence).

The rearrangement links TRBV28 to TRBJ2-3; 9 bases are shared with TRBD1. CDR3 size: 15 residues. Germline values: CDR1 MDHEN, CDR2 SYDVKM. The J segment lost 4 bases and the V segment lost 5 bases, leaving 7 bases of the junction unmatched. In DNA form, the CDR3 reads TGTGCCAGCAGTCCGGGACAGGGACGATCAGATACGCAGTATTTT. It codes for CASSPGQGRSDTQYF.

V is TRBV27 and J is TRBJ2-1; D is perhaps TRBD2 (6 bases). V was cut by 5 bases and J by 6 bases, with 17 bases left in between. The CDR3 length is 15 residues. The germline gives CDR1 MNHEY, CDR2 SMNVEV (reference sequence). CDR3 sequence reads: CASSPLASAGNEQFF. As DNA, the CDR3 is TGTGCCAGCAGTCCACTGGCTAGCGCGGGCAATGAGCAGTTCTTC.

The V call is TRBV2, the J call TRBJ2-7; no firm D call. CDR3 length: 15 amino acids. V lost 5 bases and J lost 0, with 14 bases in between. The germline V gene encodes CDR1 SNHLY and CDR2 FYNNEI. The CDR3, as DNA: TGTGCCAGCAGTACCCTAGGTGGCTACTCCTACGAGCAGTACTTC. It specifies CASSTLGGYSYEQYF.

The genes are TRBV5-1 and TRBJ2-3; TRBD2 agrees at 13 bases. CDR1 is SGHRS and CDR2 is YFSETQ in the germline V gene. The ends lost 0 bases at V and 9 bases at J; junction bases unmatched: 7. CDR3 size: 16 residues. The CDR3 DNA sequence: TGCGCCAGCAGCTTGGGGCGTGGACTAGCGGGAGACACGCAGTATTTT. Translation gives CASSLGRGLAGDTQYF.

This rearrangement joins TRBV18 to TRBJ2-3, with 7 bases lining up with TRBD1. This CDR3 has 13 amino acids. Germline CDR1 is KGHSH and CDR2 is LQKENI. The trim removed 10 bases at V and 4 bases at J, leaving 8 bases unmatched. CDR3 DNA sequence: TGTGCCACTGAGGGCCAGGGGGCAGATACGCAGTATTTT. As protein: CATEGQGADTQYF.

This clone was picked up one time. This rearrangement joins TRBV4-1 to TRBJ2-1; D uncertain. Per germline, CDR1 MGHRA and CDR2 YSYEKL. The CDR3 sequence is 15 residues long. V was pared by 5 bases and J by 0 bases, with 11 bases between. The DNA of the CDR3 is TGCGCCAGCAGCTTAGGACCAAGCTCCTACAATGAGCAGTTCTTC. Its protein is CASSLGPSSYNEQFF.

The chain combines TRBV7-9 with TRBJ1-1, with D hard to call. V was cut by 0 bases and J by 2 bases, with 10 bases left in between. Germline V CDR1 and CDR2: SEHNR, FQNEAQ (reference sequence). This CDR3 comprises 15 residues. CDR3 sequence: CASSLALGGNTEAFF. CDR3 coding DNA: TGTGCCAGCAGCTTAGCGCTGGGAGGTAACACTGAAGCTTTCTTT.

The chain recombines TRBV7-9 with TRBJ1-1; 7 bases align to TRBD1. CDR1 is SEHNR and CDR2 is FQNEAQ in the germline V gene (reference sequence). The ends lost 1 base at V and 1 base at J; junction bases unmatched: 3. This CDR3 contains 15 residues. The CDR3 DNA sequence: TGTGCCAGCAGCTTAGTACAGGGGAAGAACACTGAAGCTTTCTTT. This translates into CASSLVQGKNTEAFF.

This clone occurred once. V usage is TRBV4-3 and J usage is TRBJ2-3; TRBD1 agrees at 7 bases. The germline V gene has CDR1 LGHNA and CDR2 YSLEER. The length of the CDR3 is 17 residues. The J segment lost 1 base and the V segment lost 2 bases, leaving 9 bases of the junction unmatched. Here the CDR3 reads CASSQKFRGGGTDTQYF. The CDR3 nucleotides read TGCGCCAGCAGCCAAAAGTTTAGAGGGGGCGGCACAGATACGCAGTATTTT.

This clone was recorded a few times. The chain has TRBV11-2 and TRBJ2-2, with 7 nucleotides matching TRBD2. Germline V gives CDR1 SGHAT, CDR2 FQNNGV. CDR3 length equals 16 residues. After removal of 2 bases from V and 6 bases from J, the junction contained 9 bases not matched to a gene. CDR3 residues: CASSLTPAGTSGELFF. The CDR3 bases are TGTGCCAGCAGCTTAACTCCAGCGGGAACCTCCGGGGAGCTGTTTTTT.

The chain is built from TRBV13 and TRBJ1-5; weak D call: TRBD1 (5 bases). The CDR3 is 14 residues long. CDR1 and CDR2 from the germline V gene are PRHDT and FYEKMQ (reference sequence). Trimming stripped 3 bases from V and 2 bases from J, with 8 bases between. CDR3 sequence reads: CASSFGAGNQPQHF. The CDR3 coding sequence is TGTGCCAGCAGCTTTGGGGCAGGCAATCAGCCCCAGCATTTT.

The chain recombines TRBV19 with TRBJ2-7; 9 bases line up with TRBD1. The germline V gene encodes CDR1 LNHDA and CDR2 SQIVND (reference sequence). V lost 5 bases, J lost 2 bases, and 4 bases stayed unmatched. This CDR3 has 14 residues. This CDR3 is CASSAGQGPYEQYF. The DNA for the CDR3 is TGTGCCAGTAGTGCGGGACAGGGACCCTACGAGCAGTACTTC.

The chain links TRBV2 to TRBJ2-3; 9 bases line up with TRBD2. The J segment lost 8 bases and the V segment lost 10 bases, leaving 7 bases of the junction unmatched. This CDR3 is built from 12 residues. The germline V gene has CDR1 SNHLY and CDR2 FYNNEI. The CDR3 loop is CATGTSYGTQYF. Written as DNA, the CDR3 is TGTGCCACTGGGACTAGCTACGGTACGCAGTATTTT.

This rearrangement joins TRBV2 to TRBJ1-1, with unresolved D. V lost 7 bases and J lost 8, with 17 bases in between. The CDR3 has 13 residues. Germline CDR1 reads SNHLY; CDR2 reads FYNNEI. The CDR3 DNA sequence: TGTGCCAGCACGGTAGCCTCCGCCCTGGAAGCTTTCTTT. This codes for CASTVASALEAFF.

The chain combines TRBV7-9 with TRBJ2-1; a weak D match, TRBD2 (6 bases). This CDR3 comprises 14 residues. The V gene lost 3 bases and the J gene lost 7 bases, with 13 bases spanning the gap. From germline, CDR1 is SEHNR and CDR2 FQNEAQ (reference sequence). CDR3 nucleotide sequence: TGTGCCAGCAGCTTGAGGGAGGCGGAAAATGAGCAGTTCTTC. Residues: CASSLREAENEQFF.

The V and J genes are TRBV7-3 and TRBJ2-1; 10 bases are shared with TRBD1. CDR3 size: 16 residues. Trimming removed 5 bases from V and 8 bases from J; junction bases left unmatched: 12. The germline V gene encodes CDR1 SGHTA and CDR2 FQGTGA. The CDR3 region has the DNA TGTGCCAGCAGCCCCCAGCTATTGACAGGGGGCGATGAGCAGTTCTTC. Translating it yields CASSPQLLTGGDEQFF.

This chain joins TRBV14 and TRBJ2-7, with D tentatively TRBD1 (6 bases). CDR1 SGHDN and CDR2 FVKESK come from the germline V gene. The CDR3 sequence is 15 residues long. The V end lost 5 bases, the J end lost 0 bases, and 14 bases lay between the germline ends. The CDR3, as DNA: TGTGCCAGCAGCTCGGGTCAGGGGCTCTCCTACGAGCAGTACTTC. This gives the protein CASSSGQGLSYEQYF.

CDR3 nucleotide sequence: TGTGCCAGCAGCCCCGCCGCCGGGACAGGGATAGGGGGACCCTACGAGCAGTACTTC. Amino acid sequence: CASSPAAGTGIGGPYEQYF. The gene calls are TRBV11-2 and TRBJ2-7; 9 bases map to TRBD1. The CDR3 consists of 19 residues. Per the germline V gene, CDR1 is SGHAT and CDR2 is FQNNGV. J lost 2 bases, V lost 5 bases, and 19 bases had no gene match.